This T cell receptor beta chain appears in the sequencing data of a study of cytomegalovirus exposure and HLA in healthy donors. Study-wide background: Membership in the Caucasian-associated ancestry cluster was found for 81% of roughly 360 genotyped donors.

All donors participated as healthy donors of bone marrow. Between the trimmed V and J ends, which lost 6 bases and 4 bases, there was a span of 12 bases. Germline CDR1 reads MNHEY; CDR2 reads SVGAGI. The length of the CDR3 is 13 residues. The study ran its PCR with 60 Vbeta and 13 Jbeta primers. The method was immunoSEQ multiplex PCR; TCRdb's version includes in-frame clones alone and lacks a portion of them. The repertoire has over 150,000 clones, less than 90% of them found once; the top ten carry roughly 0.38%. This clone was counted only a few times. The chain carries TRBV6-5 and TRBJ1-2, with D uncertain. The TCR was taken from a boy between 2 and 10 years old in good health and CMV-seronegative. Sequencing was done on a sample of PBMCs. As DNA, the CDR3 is TGTGCCAGCAGCAGACATAGCGGCTATGGCTACACCTTC. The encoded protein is CASSRHSGYGYTF.